One sample yielded the 29 T cell receptor beta chains listed below, sequenced in a study of cytomegalovirus exposure and HLA in healthy donors. It was with 60 Vbeta and 13 Jbeta primers that the PCR ran. The assay was immunoSEQ multiplex PCR, and TCRdb's table has in-frame clones only and misses some. The sample consists of about 200,000 clones, nearly 80% of them appearing once. What was sequenced was PBMCs. The receptors shown here come from a male donor in good health and CMV-seronegative.

The CDR3: CASSLGLAAHTQYF. For the CDR3, the DNA is TGTGCCAGCAGCTTGGGACTAGCGGCTCATACGCAGTATTTT. The chain is built from TRBV5-6 and TRBJ2-3; 9 bases agree with TRBD2. This CDR3 has 14 residues. J gave up 7 bases and V 0 bases, and 3 bases lay outside the gene matches. CDR1 and CDR2 (germline): SGHDT, YYEEEE.

The J gene is TRBJ1-2, the V gene TRBV5-4, with TRBD1 matching over 12 bases. Germline trimming cut 2 bases from V and 3 bases from J; bases unmatched to any gene: 5. CDR1 is SGHNT, CDR2 YYREEE, per germline (reference sequence). CDR3 length: 16 amino acids. Here the CDR3 DNA reads TGTGCCAGCAGCTTCTGGGGACAGGGGGCAGACTATGGCTACACCTTC. Amino acids: CASSFWGQGADYGYTF. The entire variable domain, with the rest obtained from reference TRBV5-4 and TRBJ1-2, is as follows: ETGVTQSPTHLIKTRGQQVTLRCSSQSGHNTVSWYQQALGQGPQFIFQYYREEENGRGNFPPRFSGLQFPNYSSELNVNALELDDSALYLCASSFWGQGADYGYTFGSGTRLTVV.

The chain links TRBV27 to TRBJ1-1; D not certain. Looked up from germline, CDR1 is MNHEY and CDR2 is SMNVEV (reference sequence). Deletions cut 8 bases from V and 7 bases from J, with 14 bases between. The CDR3 is made up of 12 amino acids. The CDR3 DNA sequence: TGTGCCAGCGCAAGGGTTGGAGGTGAAGCTTTCTTT. Translation: CASARVGGEAFF.

The CDR3 sequence is CASILTGSRSYGYTF. The CDR3 nucleotides are TGTGCCAGCATCTTGACAGGGTCGAGATCCTATGGCTACACCTTC. V usage is TRBV6-1 and J usage is TRBJ1-2; 7 nucleotides match TRBD1. Trimming took 7 bases from V and 4 from J; bases not matched to a gene: 12. There are 15 residues in the CDR3. Per germline, CDR1 MNHNS and CDR2 SASEGT.

The chain combines TRBV7-6 with TRBJ1-2, with TRBD1 identical over 9 bases. The V segment lost 1 base and the J segment 2 bases; nucleotides outside the gene matches: 8. CDR1 is SGHVS and CDR2 is FNYEAQ in the germline V gene. The CDR3 sequence is 17 residues long. CDR3 DNA sequence: TGTGCCAGCAGCTTAGGCAGCACAGGGGGCGCAAACTATGGCTACACCTTC. Translated, it gives CASSLGSTGGANYGYTF.

The rearrangement uses TRBV28 and TRBJ1-3; no definite D call. Germline CDR1 MDHEN, CDR2 SYDVKM. Trimming shortened V by 5 bases and J by 3 bases, and 5 bases separated the two germline ends. This CDR3 has 12 amino acids. The CDR3 loop reads CASSLLGNTIYF. The DNA for the CDR3 is TGTGCCAGCAGTCTTCTTGGAAACACCATATATTTT.

The chain employs TRBV30 and TRBJ2-5, with TRBD2 matching 8 bases. The trim removed 0 bases at V and 11 bases at J, leaving 2 bases unmatched. Germline-derived CDR1 and CDR2 are GTSNPN and SVGIG (reference sequence). The CDR3 spans 11 residues. The CDR3 sequence: CAWSVGGEQYF. The DNA for the CDR3 is TGTGCCTGGAGTGTCGGGGGGGAGCAGTACTTC. Supplemented by reference TRBV30 and TRBJ2-5, the full variable domain reads SQTIHQWPATLVQPVGSPLSLECTVEGTSNPNLYWYRQAAGRGLQLLFYSVGIGQISSEVPQNLSASRPQDRQFILSSKKLLLSDSGFYLCAWSVGGEQYFGPGTRLLVL.

This sequence joins TRBV11-2 and TRBJ1-4, with D unclear. V lost 3 bases to trimming and J lost 8 bases, with 16 bases between them. CDR1 is SGHAT and CDR2 is FQNNGV in the germline V gene. The CDR3 spans 15 residues. The CDR3 sequence is CASSLGGNEGEKLFF. The CDR3 bases are TGTGCCAGCAGCTTGGGCGGGAATGAAGGGGAAAAACTGTTTTTT.

This clone was seen just once. This rearrangement joins TRBV7-8 to TRBJ2-7, with 10 bases matching TRBD1. The germline CDR1 and CDR2 sequences are SGHVS and FQNEAQ. V lost 6 bases, J lost 3 bases, and 8 bases stayed unmatched. The CDR3 runs to 15 residues. The DNA of the CDR3 is TGTGCCAGCAGACCTCGAGGGGACAGGGGCTACGAGCAGTACTTC. Protein: CASRPRGDRGYEQYF. Full variable domain (rest looked up from reference TRBV7-8 and TRBJ2-7): GAGVSQSPRYKVAKRGQDVALRCDPISGHVSLFWYQQALGQGPEFLTYFQNEAQLDKSGLPSDRFFAERPEGSVSTLKIQRTQQEDSAVYLCASRPRGDRGYEQYFGPGTRLTVT.

This clone has more than one count but fewer than ten. The gene calls are TRBV27 and TRBJ2-7, with TRBD1 matching 8 bases. Germline loops: CDR1 MNHEY, CDR2 SMNVEV (reference sequence). The CDR3 covers 16 residues. With V trimmed by 5 bases and J by 3 bases, 12 bases remained unmatched. DNA of the CDR3: TGTGCCAGCAGTCCCCACATCGGAACAGGGGGCTACGAGCAGTACTTC. Translating gives CASSPHIGTGGYEQYF.

About this clone itself: Other DNA sequences in this specimen translate into the identical CDR3. This chain uses TRBV30 with TRBJ2-7; 11 bases line up with TRBD1. This CDR3 is 13 amino acids long. Trimming at V came to 4 bases and at J to 4 bases, leaving 3 bases not matched to a gene. Germline V gene lookup returns CDR1 GTSNPN and CDR2 SVGIG (reference sequence). The CDR3 DNA reads as TGTGCCTGGACCGGGACAGGGGGTTACGAGCAGTACTTC. It yields the protein CAWTGTGGYEQYF.

This clone was observed a handful of times. The chain is built from TRBV9 and TRBJ2-2; possible D gene TRBD2, 6 bases. V lost 3 bases and J lost 2, with 20 bases in between. Per the germline V gene, CDR1 is SGDLS and CDR2 is YYNGEE. This CDR3 has 18 residues. CDR3 coding DNA: TGTGCCAGCAGCGCTCCCTCCCATTGGACTAACAACACCGGGGAGCTGTTTTTT. Amino acids: CASSAPSHWTNNTGELFF.

The chain links TRBV6-4 to TRBJ2-7, with TRBD1 as a possible D gene (5 bases). There are 14 residues in the CDR3. The V gene's germline CDR1 is MRHNA and CDR2 SNTAGT. Trimming removed 9 bases at V and 2 bases at J, with 17 bases between. The CDR3 coding sequence is TGTGCCAGTCCGGTGCGAGACAGCCCCTACGAGCAGTACTTC. Its protein product is CASPVRDSPYEQYF.

The chain has TRBV7-8 and TRBJ2-3; 9 bases agree with TRBD2. Germline V gene sequence: CDR1 SGHVS, CDR2 FQNEAQ. This CDR3 region has 16 residues. J lost 4 bases, V lost 4 bases, and 9 bases had no gene match. CDR3 residues: CASSSSGTSFADTQYF. For the CDR3, the DNA is TGTGCCAGCAGCTCCTCCGGGACTAGCTTCGCAGATACGCAGTATTTT.

This chain joins TRBV19 and TRBJ2-1, with D perhaps matching TRBD1 (8 bases). CDR3 size: 16 residues. Per the germline V gene, CDR1 is LNHDA and CDR2 is SQIVND (reference sequence). Trimming took 3 bases from V and 1 from J, leaving 13 bases between them. CDR3 protein: CASSMVQGGSYNEQFF. CDR3 nucleotide sequence: TGTGCCAGTAGTATGGTACAGGGGGGGTCCTACAATGAGCAGTTCTTC.

The chain recombines TRBV9 with TRBJ1-1, with D perhaps matching TRBD1 (5 bases). From germline, CDR1 is SGDLS and CDR2 YYNGEE. Trimming pared 0 bases from V and 7 bases from J, leaving 19 bases between. CDR3 size: 16 residues. In DNA form, the CDR3 reads TGTGCCAGCAGCGTAGATGGGGGGGGGAAACTTTTTGAAGCTTTCTTT. This gives the protein CASSVDGGGKLFEAFF.

The V and J genes are TRBV27 and TRBJ1-2, with a weak D call TRBD1 (6 bases). Germline V lookup: CDR1 MNHEY, CDR2 SMNVEV (reference sequence). Trimming pared 3 bases from V and 1 base from J, leaving 15 bases between. There are 16 residues in the CDR3. The CDR3 here is CASSFAGAFFNYGYTF. The CDR3 DNA reads as TGTGCCAGCAGTTTTGCAGGGGCGTTCTTTAACTATGGCTACACCTTC.

This clone was detected once. The chain joins TRBV28 to TRBJ1-2; D gene unclear. The CDR3 covers 11 residues. Germline V gene data show CDR1 as MDHEN and CDR2 as SYDVKM. V was cut by 3 bases and J by 8 bases, with 7 bases left in between. The CDR3 is CASSFHRGYTF. As DNA, the CDR3 is TGTGCCAGCAGTTTCCATCGGGGCTACACCTTC.

The chain uses TRBV28 and TRBJ2-7, with TRBD1 identical over 10 bases. The CDR3 has 14 amino acids. V lost 6 bases and J lost 5; bases outside the gene matches: 7. Germline V gene sequence: CDR1 MDHEN, CDR2 SYDVKM. This chain's CDR3 is CASSPPGTGDEQYF. In nucleotides, the CDR3 is TGTGCCAGCAGCCCCCCCGGGACAGGGGACGAGCAGTACTTC.

This clone was recorded once. The V gene is TRBV6-6, the J gene TRBJ2-1, with a tentative D call TRBD2 (5 bases). The CDR3 covers 13 residues. CDR1 is MNHNY, CDR2 SVGAGI, per germline (reference sequence). The CDR3 coding sequence is TGTGCTTCTGGGAGCGGCCTATACAATGAGCAGTTCTTC. Amino acids: CASGSGLYNEQFF.

This CDR3 reads CASSFSDSPLHF. CDR3 sequence (DNA): TGTGCCAGCAGTTTCTCCGATTCACCCCTCCACTTT. This chain links TRBV27 with TRBJ1-6; D not certain. Trimming took off 3 bases at V and 8 bases at J, with 5 bases between the two ends. CDR1 and CDR2 from the germline V gene are MNHEY and SMNVEV (reference sequence). The CDR3 loop spans 12 amino acids.

This chain joins TRBV28 and TRBJ2-2; 7 bases are shared with TRBD2. The CDR3 has 16 residues. V was pared by 8 bases and J by 4 bases, with 13 bases of the junction left unmatched. Germline V gene data show CDR1 as MDHEN and CDR2 as SYDVKM. For the CDR3, the DNA is TGTGCCAGCTGTCTAATGGGCGGGAGTATCACCGGGGAGCTGTTTTTT. Translating it yields CASCLMGGSITGELFF.

This clone was counted between two and nine times. The CDR3 sequence: CASSLDGQEIETQYF. The CDR3 region has the DNA TGCGCCAGCAGCTTGGATGGACAGGAGATAGAGACCCAGTACTTC. The chain couples TRBV5-1 to TRBJ2-5; 7 bases fit TRBD1. V gave up 0 bases and J gave up 4 bases; unmatched junction bases: 6. Germline-derived CDR1 and CDR2 are SGHRS and YFSETQ. The CDR3 has 15 amino acids.

This sequence joins TRBV7-6 and TRBJ2-7, with D possibly matching TRBD1 (6 bases). The CDR3 has 13 residues. Per germline, CDR1 SGHVS and CDR2 FNYEAQ. Trimming left V 4 bases short and J 0 bases short, with 7 bases between. DNA of the CDR3: TGTGCCAGCAGCTCACAGGGCTCCTACGAGCAGTACTTC. Its protein product is CASSSQGSYEQYF.

This chain connects TRBV15 to TRBJ2-7, with 8 bases matching TRBD1. From germline, CDR1 is LNHNV and CDR2 YYDKDF (reference sequence). CDR3 length equals 13 residues. Trimming cost V 6 bases and J 7 bases; bases outside gene matches: 8. The CDR3 region has the DNA TGTGCCACCAGTTCCAGGGGGCTAGGGGAGCAGTACTTC. The encoded protein is CATSSRGLGEQYF.

This chain uses TRBV30 with TRBJ1-1; D not certain. Trimming cost V 2 bases and J 1 base, with 11 bases left between them. The CDR3 is made up of 14 amino acids. Germline values: CDR1 GTSNPN, CDR2 SVGIG (reference sequence). The CDR3 sequence is CAWSNTRGNTEAFF. CDR3 DNA sequence: TGTGCCTGGAGTAATACCCGGGGGAACACTGAAGCTTTCTTT.

The table lists this clone with a count of one. V and J are TRBV30 and TRBJ2-7; weak D call: TRBD1 (5 bases). CDR1 and CDR2 (germline): GTSNPN, SVGIG (reference sequence). The CDR3 has 12 residues. V lost 4 bases, J lost 1 base, and 8 bases lay in between. The CDR3 protein is CAWTPGSYEQYF. The CDR3 bases are TGTGCCTGGACCCCAGGGTCCTACGAGCAGTACTTC.

A note on this clone: One end of the junction does not line up with germline, which may come from a read error. The chain joins TRBV5-4 to TRBJ2-1; 7 bases align to TRBD2. The germline CDR1 and CDR2 sequences are SGHNT and YYREEE (reference sequence). The CDR3 has 13 residues. The CDR3 DNA reads as TGTGCCAGCAGCTTGGATCGATGGGAGGGCCCCCTCTTC. Residues: CASSLDRWEGPLF.

To note about this clone: The missing conserved phenylalanine or tryptophan at the end of this CDR3 makes a read error likely. CDR3: CASSGTGIYEQYL. CDR3 coding DNA: TGTGCCAGCAGTGGGACAGGGATCTACGAGCAGTACCTC. The chain is built from TRBV6-6 and TRBJ2-7; 9 bases agree with TRBD1. V trimming: 5 bases; J trimming: 3 bases; junction bases outside the gene matches: 2. Germline loops: CDR1 MNHNY, CDR2 SVGAGI (reference sequence). CDR3 size: 13 residues.